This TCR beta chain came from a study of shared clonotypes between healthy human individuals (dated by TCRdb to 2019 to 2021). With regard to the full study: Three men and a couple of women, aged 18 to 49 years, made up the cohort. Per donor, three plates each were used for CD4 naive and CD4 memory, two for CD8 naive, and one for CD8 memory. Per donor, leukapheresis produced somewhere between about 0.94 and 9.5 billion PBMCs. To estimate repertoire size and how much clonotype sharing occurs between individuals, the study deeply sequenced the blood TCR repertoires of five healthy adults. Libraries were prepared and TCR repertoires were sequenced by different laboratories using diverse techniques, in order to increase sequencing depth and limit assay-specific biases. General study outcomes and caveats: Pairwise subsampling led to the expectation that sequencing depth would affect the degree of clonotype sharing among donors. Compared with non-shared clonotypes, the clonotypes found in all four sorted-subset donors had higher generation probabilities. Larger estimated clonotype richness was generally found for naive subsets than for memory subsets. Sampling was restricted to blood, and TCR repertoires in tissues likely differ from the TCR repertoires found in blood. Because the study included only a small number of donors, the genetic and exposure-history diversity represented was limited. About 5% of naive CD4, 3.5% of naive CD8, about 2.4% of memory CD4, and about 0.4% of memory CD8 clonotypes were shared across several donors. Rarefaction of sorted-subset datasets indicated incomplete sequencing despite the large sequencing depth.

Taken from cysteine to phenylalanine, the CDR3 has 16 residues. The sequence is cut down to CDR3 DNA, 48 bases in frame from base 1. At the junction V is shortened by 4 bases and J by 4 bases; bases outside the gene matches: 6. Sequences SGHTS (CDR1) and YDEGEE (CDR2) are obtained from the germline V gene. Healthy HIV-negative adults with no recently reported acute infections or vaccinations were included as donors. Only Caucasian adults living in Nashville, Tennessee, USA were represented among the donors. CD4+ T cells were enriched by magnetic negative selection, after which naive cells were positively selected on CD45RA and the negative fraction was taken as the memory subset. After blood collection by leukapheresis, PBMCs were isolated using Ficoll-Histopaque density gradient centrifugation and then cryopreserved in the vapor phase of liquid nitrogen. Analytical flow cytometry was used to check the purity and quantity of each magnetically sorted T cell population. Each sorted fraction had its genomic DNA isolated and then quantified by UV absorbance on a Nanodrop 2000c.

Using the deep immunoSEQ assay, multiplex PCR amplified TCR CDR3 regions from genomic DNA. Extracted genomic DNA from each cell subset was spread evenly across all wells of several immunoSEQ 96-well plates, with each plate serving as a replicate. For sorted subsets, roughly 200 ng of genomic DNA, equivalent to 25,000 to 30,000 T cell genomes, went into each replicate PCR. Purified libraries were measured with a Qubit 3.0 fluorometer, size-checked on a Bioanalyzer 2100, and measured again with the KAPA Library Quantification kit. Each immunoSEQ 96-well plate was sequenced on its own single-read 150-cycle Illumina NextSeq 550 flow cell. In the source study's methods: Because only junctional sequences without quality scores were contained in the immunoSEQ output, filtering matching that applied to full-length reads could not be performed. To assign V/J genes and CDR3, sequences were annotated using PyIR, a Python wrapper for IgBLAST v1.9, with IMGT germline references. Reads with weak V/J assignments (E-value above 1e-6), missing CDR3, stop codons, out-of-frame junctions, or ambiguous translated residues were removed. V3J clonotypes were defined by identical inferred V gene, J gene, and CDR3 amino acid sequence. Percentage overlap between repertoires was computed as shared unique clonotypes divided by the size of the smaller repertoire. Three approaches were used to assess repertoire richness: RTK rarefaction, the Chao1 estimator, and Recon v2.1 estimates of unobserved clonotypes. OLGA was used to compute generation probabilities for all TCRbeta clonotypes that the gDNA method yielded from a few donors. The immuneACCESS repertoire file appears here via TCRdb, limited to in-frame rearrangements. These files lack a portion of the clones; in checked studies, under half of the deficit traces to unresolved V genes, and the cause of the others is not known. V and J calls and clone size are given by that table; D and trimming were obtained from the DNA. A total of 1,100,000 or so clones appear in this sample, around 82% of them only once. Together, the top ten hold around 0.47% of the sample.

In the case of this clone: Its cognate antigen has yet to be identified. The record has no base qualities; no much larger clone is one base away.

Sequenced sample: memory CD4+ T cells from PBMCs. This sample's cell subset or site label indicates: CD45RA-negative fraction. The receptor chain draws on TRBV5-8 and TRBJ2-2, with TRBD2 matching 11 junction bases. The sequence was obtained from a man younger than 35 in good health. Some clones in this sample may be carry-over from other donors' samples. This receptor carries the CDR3 CASSRLAGGATGELFF. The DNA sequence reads TGTGCCAGCAGCCGTCTAGCGGGAGGAGCCACCGGGGAGCTGTTTTTT.